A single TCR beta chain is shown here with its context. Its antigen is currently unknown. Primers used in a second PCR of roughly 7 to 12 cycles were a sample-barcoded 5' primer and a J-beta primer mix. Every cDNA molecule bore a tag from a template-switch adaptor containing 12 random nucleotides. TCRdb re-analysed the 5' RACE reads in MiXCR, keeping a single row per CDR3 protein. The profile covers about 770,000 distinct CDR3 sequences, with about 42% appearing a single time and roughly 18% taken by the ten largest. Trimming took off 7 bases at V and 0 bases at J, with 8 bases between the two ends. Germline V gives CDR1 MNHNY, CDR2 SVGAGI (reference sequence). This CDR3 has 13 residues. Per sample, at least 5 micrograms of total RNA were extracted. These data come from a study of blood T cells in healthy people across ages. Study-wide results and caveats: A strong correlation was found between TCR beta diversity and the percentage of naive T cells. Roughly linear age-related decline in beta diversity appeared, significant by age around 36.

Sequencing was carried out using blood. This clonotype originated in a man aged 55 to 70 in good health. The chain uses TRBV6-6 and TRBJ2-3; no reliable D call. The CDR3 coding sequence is TGTGCCAGCATTGCCCGGAGCACAGATACGCAGTATTTT. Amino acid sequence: CASIARSTDTQYF.